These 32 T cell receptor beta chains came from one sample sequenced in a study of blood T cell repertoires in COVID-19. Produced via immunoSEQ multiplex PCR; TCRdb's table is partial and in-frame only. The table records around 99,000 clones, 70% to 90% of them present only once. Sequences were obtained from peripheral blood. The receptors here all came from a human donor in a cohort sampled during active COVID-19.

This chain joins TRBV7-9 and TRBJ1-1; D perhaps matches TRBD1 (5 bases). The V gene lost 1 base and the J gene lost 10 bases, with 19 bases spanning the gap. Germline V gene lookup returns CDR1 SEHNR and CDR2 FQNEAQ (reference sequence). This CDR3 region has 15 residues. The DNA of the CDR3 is TGTGCCAGCAGCTTAGTAGGTTTCGAGGACATAGGAGCTTTCTTT. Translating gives CASSLVGFEDIGAFF.

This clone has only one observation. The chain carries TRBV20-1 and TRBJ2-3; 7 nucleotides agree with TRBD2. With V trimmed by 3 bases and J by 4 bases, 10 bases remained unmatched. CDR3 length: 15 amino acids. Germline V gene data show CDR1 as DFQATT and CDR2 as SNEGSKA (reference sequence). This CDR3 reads CSASVWGGTADTQYF. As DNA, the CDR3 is TGCAGTGCTAGTGTATGGGGGGGGACGGCAGATACGCAGTATTTT.

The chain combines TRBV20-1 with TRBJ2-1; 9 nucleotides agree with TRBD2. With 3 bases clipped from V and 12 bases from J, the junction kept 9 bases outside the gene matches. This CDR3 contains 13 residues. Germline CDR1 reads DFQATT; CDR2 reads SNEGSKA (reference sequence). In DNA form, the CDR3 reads TGCAGTGCTAGTGGCCTAGCGGGAAGGTGGCAGTTCTTC. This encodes CSASGLAGRWQFF.

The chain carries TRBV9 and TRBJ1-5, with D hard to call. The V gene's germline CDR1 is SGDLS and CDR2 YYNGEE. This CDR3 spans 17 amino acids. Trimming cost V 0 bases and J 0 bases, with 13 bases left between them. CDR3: CASSVEGAYYSNQPQHF. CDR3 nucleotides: TGTGCCAGCAGCGTAGAGGGAGCATACTATAGCAATCAGCCCCAGCATTTT.

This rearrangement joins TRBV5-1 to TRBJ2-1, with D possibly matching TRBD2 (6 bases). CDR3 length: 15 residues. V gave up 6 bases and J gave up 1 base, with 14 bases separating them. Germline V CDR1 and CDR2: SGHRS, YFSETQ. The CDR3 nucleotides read TGCGCCAGCATGGTGGGGACTGGGTCCTACAATGAGCAGTTCTTC. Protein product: CASMVGTGSYNEQFF.

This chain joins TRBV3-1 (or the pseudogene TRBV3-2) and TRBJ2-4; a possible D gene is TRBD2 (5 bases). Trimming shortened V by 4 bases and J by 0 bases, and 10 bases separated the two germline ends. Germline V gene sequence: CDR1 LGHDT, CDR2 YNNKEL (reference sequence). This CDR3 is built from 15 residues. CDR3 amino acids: CASSPLDVAKNIQYF. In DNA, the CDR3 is TGTGCCAGCAGCCCACTAGACGTAGCCAAAAACATTCAGTACTTC.

The CDR3 loop is CASSPRQVTYEQYF. In DNA form, the CDR3 reads TGTGCCAGCTCACCACGGCAGGTAACCTACGAGCAGTACTTC. This rearrangement joins TRBV18 to TRBJ2-7; D call uncertain. The CDR3 contains 14 residues. Germline CDR1 and CDR2: KGHSH and LQKENI. V lost 1 base and J 2 bases, leaving 9 bases between the germline ends.

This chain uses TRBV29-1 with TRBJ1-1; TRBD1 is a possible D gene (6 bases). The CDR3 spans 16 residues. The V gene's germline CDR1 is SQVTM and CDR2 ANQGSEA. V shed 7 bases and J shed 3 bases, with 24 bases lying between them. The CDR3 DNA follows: TGCAGCGCAGACCGAACGGACAGCCTGAGGGACACTGAAGCTTTCTTT. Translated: CSADRTDSLRDTEAFF.

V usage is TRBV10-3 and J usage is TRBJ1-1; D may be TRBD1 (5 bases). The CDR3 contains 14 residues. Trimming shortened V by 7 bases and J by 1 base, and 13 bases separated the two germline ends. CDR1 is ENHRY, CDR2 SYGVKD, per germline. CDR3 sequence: CAITPGQGNTEAFF. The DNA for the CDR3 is TGTGCCATCACCCCTGGCCAGGGGAACACTGAAGCTTTCTTT.

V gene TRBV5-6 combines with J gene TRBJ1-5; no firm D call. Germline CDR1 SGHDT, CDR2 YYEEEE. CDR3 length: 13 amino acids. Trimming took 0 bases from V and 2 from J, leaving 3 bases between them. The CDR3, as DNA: TGTGCCAGCAGCTTGGGGCGCAATCAGCCCCAGCATTTT. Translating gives CASSLGRNQPQHF.

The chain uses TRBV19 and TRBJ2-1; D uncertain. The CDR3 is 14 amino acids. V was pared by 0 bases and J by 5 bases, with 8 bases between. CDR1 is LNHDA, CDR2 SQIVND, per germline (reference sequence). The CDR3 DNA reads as TGTGCCAGTAGTATAGATCAAAAAAACAATGAGCAGTTCTTC. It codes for CASSIDQKNNEQFF. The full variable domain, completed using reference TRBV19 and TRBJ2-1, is DGGITQSPKYLFRKEGQNVTLSCEQNLNHDAMYWYRQDPGQGLRLIYYSQIVNDFQKGDIAEGYSVSREKKESFPLTVTSAQKNPTAFYLCASSIDQKNNEQFFGPGTRLTVL.

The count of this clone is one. CDR3 sequence (DNA): TGTGCCAGCAGCCCGAGGACAGGCTTGAACACCGGGGAGCTGTTTTTT. Translated: CASSPRTGLNTGELFF. The chain combines TRBV7-8 with TRBJ2-2, with 7 bases identical to TRBD1. Germline V gene data show CDR1 as SGHVS and CDR2 as FQNEAQ. This CDR3 is 16 amino acids long. J gave up 1 base and V 5 bases, and 7 bases lay outside the gene matches.

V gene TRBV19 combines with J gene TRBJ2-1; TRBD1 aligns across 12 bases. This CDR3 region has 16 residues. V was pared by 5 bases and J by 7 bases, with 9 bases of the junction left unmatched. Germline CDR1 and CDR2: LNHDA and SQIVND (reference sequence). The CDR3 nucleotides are TGTGCCAGTAGTCCGGCGGGGGACAGGGGGCGGAATGAGCAGTTCTTC. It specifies CASSPAGDRGRNEQFF.

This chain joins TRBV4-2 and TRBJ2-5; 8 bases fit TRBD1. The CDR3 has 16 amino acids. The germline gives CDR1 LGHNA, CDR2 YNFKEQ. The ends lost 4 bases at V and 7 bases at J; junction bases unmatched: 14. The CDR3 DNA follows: TGTGCCAGCAGCCCGGACAGGGCCCTACTTACAGGGACCCAGTACTTC. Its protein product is CASSPDRALLTGTQYF.

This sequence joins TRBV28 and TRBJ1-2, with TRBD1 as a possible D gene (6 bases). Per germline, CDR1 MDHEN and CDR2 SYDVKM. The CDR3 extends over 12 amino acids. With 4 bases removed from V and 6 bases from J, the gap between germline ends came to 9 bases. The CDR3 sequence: CASSWGGHGYTF. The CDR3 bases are TGTGCCAGCAGTTGGGGGGGGCATGGCTACACCTTC.

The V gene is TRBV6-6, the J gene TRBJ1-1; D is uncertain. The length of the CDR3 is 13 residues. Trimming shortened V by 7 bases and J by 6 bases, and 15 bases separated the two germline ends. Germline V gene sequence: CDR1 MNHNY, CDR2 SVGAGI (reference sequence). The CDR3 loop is CASTRDGRAEAFF. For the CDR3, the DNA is TGTGCCAGCACCAGAGACGGGCGGGCTGAAGCTTTCTTT.

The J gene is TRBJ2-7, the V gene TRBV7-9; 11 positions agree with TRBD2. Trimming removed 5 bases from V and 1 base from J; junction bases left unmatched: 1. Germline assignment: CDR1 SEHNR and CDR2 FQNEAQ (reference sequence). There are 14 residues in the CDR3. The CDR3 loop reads CASSRTSGSYEQYF. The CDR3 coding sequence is TGTGCCAGCAGCCGGACTAGCGGGTCCTACGAGCAGTACTTC.

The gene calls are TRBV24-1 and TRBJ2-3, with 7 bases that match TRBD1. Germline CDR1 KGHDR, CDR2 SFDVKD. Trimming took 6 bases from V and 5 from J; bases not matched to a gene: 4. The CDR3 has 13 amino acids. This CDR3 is CATSPRTGDTQYF. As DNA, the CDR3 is TGTGCCACCAGTCCTCGGACAGGAGATACGCAGTATTTT.

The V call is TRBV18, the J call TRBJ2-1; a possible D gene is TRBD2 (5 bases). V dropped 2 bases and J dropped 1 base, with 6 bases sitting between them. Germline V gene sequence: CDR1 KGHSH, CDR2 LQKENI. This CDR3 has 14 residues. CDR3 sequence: CASSPEGSYNEQFF. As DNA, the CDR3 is TGTGCCAGCTCACCAGAGGGATCCTACAATGAGCAGTTCTTC.

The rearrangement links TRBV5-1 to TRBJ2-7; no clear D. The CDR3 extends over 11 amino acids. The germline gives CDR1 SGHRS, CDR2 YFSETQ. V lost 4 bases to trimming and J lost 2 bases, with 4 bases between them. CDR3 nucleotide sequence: TGCGCCAGCAGCAATACCTACGAGCAGTACTTC. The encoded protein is CASSNTYEQYF.

The CDR3 loop reads CSASVGQTNYGYTF. CDR3 in DNA: TGCAGTGCTAGTGTGGGACAGACTAACTATGGCTACACCTTC. The rearrangement joins TRBV20-1 to TRBJ1-2, with TRBD1 matching over 7 bases. The germline gives CDR1 DFQATT, CDR2 SNEGSKA (reference sequence). The CDR3 runs 14 residues. The ends lost 3 bases at V and 0 bases at J; junction bases unmatched: 4.

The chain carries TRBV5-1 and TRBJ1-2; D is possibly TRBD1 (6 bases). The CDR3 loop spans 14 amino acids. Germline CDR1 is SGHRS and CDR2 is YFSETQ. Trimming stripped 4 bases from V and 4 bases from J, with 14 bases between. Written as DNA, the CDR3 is TGCGCCAGCAGCCCACCGACAGGACTCTATGGCTACACCTTC. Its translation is CASSPPTGLYGYTF.

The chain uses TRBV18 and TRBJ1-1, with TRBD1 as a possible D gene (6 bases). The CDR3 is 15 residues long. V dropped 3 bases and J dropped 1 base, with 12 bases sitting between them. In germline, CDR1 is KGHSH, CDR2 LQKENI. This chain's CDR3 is CASSPSQGSNTEAFF. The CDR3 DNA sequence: TGTGCCAGCTCACCTTCTCAGGGGTCGAACACTGAAGCTTTCTTT.

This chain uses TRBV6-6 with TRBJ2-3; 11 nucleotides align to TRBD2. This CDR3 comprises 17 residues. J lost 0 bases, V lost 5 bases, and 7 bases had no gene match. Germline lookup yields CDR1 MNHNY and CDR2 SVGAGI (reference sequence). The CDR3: CASSPLGLAASTDTQYF. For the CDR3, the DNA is TGTGCCAGCAGTCCTCTGGGACTAGCGGCGAGCACAGATACGCAGTATTTT.

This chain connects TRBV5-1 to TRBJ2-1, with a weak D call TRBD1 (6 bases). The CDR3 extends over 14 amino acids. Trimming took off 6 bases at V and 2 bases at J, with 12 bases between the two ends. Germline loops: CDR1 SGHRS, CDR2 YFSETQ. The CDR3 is CASKRGQTYNEQFF. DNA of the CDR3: TGCGCCAGCAAGAGGGGACAAACCTACAATGAGCAGTTCTTC.

The CDR3 spells CASSLSPSGIVDTQYF. The DNA of the CDR3 is TGTGCCAGCAGCTTGAGCCCCAGCGGGATAGTAGATACGCAGTATTTT. The chain employs TRBV5-4 and TRBJ2-3; 7 bases agree with TRBD2. CDR1 is SGHNT, CDR2 YYREEE, per germline (reference sequence). Losses at the gene ends were 1 base for V and 5 bases for J; bases not matched to a gene: 10. The CDR3 length is 16 residues.

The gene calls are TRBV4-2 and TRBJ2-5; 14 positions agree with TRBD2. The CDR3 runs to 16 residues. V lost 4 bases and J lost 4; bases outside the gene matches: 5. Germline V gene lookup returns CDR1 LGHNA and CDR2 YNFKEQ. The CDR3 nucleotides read TGTGCCAGCAGCCTTGGGACTAGCGGGAGAGGAGAGACCCAGTACTTC. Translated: CASSLGTSGRGETQYF.

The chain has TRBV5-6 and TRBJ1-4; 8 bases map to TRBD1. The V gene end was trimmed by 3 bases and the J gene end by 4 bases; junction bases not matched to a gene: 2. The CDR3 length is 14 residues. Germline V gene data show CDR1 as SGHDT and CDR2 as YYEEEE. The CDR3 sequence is CASSWDRLNEKLFF. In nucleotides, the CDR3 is TGTGCCAGCAGCTGGGACAGGCTTAATGAAAAACTGTTTTTT.

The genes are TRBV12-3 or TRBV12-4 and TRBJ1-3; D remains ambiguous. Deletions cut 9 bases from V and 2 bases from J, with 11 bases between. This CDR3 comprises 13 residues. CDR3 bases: TGTGCCAGTGCACTCGTAGCTGGAAACACCATATATTTT. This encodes CASALVAGNTIYF.

This chain's CDR3 is CASSRERVTDTQYF. The CDR3 nucleotides read TGTGCCAGCAGCCGGGAGAGGGTCACAGATACGCAGTATTTT. V is TRBV7-9 and J is TRBJ2-3, with TRBD2 as a possible D gene (6 bases). V was cut by 5 bases and J by 2 bases, with 11 bases left in between. Germline V gives CDR1 SEHNR, CDR2 FQNEAQ (reference sequence). There are 14 residues in the CDR3.

CDR3 nucleotides: TGTGCCAGCTCACCACTAGCAGACCTTAACTATGGCTACACCTTC. Protein: CASSPLADLNYGYTF. V is TRBV18 and J is TRBJ1-2; no reliable D call. Looked up from germline, CDR1 is KGHSH and CDR2 is LQKENI. The CDR3 has 15 residues. V lost 1 base and J 1 base, leaving 10 bases between the germline ends.

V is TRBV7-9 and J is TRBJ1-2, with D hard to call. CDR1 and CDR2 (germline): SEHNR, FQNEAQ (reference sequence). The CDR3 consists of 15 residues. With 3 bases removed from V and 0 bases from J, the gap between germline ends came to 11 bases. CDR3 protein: CASSFSGLANYGYTF. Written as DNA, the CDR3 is TGTGCCAGCAGCTTCTCCGGACTTGCTAACTATGGCTACACCTTC.